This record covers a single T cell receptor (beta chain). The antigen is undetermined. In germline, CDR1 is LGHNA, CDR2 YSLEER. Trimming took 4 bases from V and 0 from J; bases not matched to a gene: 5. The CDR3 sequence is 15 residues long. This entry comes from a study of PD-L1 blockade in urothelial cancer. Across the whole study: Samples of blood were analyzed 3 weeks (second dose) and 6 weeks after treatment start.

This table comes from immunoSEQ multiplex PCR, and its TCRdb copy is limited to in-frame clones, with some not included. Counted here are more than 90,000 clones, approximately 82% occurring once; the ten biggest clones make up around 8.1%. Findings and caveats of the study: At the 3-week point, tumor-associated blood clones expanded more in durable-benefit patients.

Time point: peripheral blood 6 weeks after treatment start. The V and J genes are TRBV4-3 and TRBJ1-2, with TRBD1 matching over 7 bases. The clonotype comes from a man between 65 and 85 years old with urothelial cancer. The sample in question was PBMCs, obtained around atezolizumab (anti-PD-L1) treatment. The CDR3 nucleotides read TGCGCCAGCAGCCCGGGACAGCCTACTAACTATGGCTACACCTTC. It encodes CASSPGQPTNYGYTF.